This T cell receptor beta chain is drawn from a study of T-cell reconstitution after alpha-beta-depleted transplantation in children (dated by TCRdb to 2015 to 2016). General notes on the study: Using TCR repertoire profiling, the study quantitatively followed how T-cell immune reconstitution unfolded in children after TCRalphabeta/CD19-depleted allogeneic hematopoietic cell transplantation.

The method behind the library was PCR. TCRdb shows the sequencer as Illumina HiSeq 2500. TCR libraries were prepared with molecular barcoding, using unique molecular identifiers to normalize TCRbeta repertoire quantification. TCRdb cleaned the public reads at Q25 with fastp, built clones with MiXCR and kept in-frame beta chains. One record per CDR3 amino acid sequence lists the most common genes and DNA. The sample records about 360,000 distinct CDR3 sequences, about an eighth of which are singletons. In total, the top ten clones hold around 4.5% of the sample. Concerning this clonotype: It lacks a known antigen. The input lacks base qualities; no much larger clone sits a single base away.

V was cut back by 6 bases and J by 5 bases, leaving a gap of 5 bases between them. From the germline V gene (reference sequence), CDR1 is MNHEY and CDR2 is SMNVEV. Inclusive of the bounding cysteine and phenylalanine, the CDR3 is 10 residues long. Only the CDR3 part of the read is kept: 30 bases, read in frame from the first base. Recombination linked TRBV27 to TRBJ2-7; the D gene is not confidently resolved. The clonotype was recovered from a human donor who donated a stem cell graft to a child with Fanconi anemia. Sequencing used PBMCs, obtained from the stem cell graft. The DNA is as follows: TGTGCCAGCAGGGTCCACGAGCAGTACTTC. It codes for CASRVHEQYF.